The TCR beta chain described here comes from a study of blood T cell repertoires in COVID-19. The length of the CDR3 is 12 residues. Trimming took off 6 bases at V and 7 bases at J, with 16 bases between the two ends. CDR1 and CDR2 (germline): GTSNPN, SVGIG (reference sequence). The method was immunoSEQ multiplex PCR; TCRdb's version includes in-frame clones alone and lacks a portion of them. The profile shows approximately 250,000 clones, about 90% of them singletons. The TCR sequence derives from a woman between 40 and 55 years old who had been exposed to COVID-19. The chain carries TRBV30 and TRBJ2-7, with D possibly matching TRBD2 (7 bases). The specimen was PBMCs or T cells enriched from blood (not recorded which). The CDR3 sequence is CACRGLHPEQYF. CDR3 DNA: TGTGCCTGCAGGGGACTACACCCGGAGCAGTACTTC.